These 21 T cell receptor beta chains came from one sample sequenced in a study of blood T cells in healthy people across ages. Combining a sample-barcoded 5' primer with a J-beta primer mix, a second PCR ran for roughly 6 to 12 cycles. Using its own MiXCR run on the 5' RACE reads, TCRdb lists one record per CDR3 protein. The data show about 1,600,000 distinct CDR3 sequences, approximately 42% seen once. Material: blood. These receptors all stem from a woman between 18 and 29 years old in good health.

The chain recombines TRBV28 with TRBJ2-1, with 7 nucleotides matching TRBD2. There are 12 residues in the CDR3. Germline CDR1 reads MDHEN; CDR2 reads SYDVKM. V lost 3 bases and J lost 13; bases outside the gene matches: 6. CDR3 nucleotide sequence: TGTGCCAGCAGTTTTCGGGGGGTTGGACAGTTCTTC. Translation gives CASSFRGVGQFF.

This rearrangement joins TRBV2 to TRBJ2-5, with 7 bases lining up with TRBD2. This CDR3 region has 13 residues. Germline assignment: CDR1 SNHLY and CDR2 FYNNEI. V shed 7 bases and J 11 bases; nucleotides not matched to a gene: 13. CDR3 DNA: TGTGCCAGCATAGGGCTAGCGGCCTATGAGCAGTACTTC. It is translated as CASIGLAAYEQYF.

The V call is TRBV12-3 or TRBV12-4, the J call TRBJ1-1; the D gene is possibly TRBD1 (5 bases). Trimming pared 8 bases from V and 5 bases from J, leaving 12 bases between. The CDR3 has 12 amino acids. CDR3 nucleotides: TGTGCCAGCCAGCCCGGGGGAACTGAAGCTTTCTTT. Its translation is CASQPGGTEAFF.

This clonotype was counted a few times. The rearrangement joins TRBV14 to TRBJ2-3; no reliable D call. The V and J ends lost 2 bases and 3 bases respectively, with 12 bases between them. Germline V lookup: CDR1 SGHDN, CDR2 FVKESK. This CDR3 is 15 amino acids long. The CDR3 here is CASSQYLQVTDTQYF. The CDR3 region has the DNA TGTGCCAGCAGCCAATATTTGCAGGTGACAGATACGCAGTATTTT.

In this sample, this clonotype turned up a few times. This chain uses TRBV21-1 with TRBJ2-5; the table calls TRBD2, which could not be checked here. TRBV21-1 is labeled a pseudogene. The CDR3 extends over 13 amino acids. The CDR3 DNA sequence: TGTGCCAGCAGCCCTGCAGGCCAAGAGACCCAGTACTTC. This codes for CASSPAGQETQYF.

This clonotype was detected a few times. The V gene is TRBV6-2 or TRBV6-3, the J gene TRBJ2-3; no firm D call. The germline V and J ends were trimmed by 0 bases and 7 bases, with 11 bases remaining between them. Germline V gene lookup returns CDR1 MNHEY and CDR2 SVGEGT. The length of the CDR3 is 14 residues. The CDR3 is CASSYSRTPNTQYF. The CDR3 region has the DNA TGTGCCAGCAGTTACTCCAGGACCCCCAATACGCAGTATTTT.

This clonotype was counted a few times. CDR3 DNA: TGCAGTGCTAGAGGGGACTATGGCTACACCTTC. Amino acid sequence: CSARGDYGYTF. The V call is TRBV20-1, the J call TRBJ1-2; D gene unclear. Trimming removed 1 base from V and 3 bases from J, with 3 bases in between. Germline lookup yields CDR1 DFQATT and CDR2 SNEGSKA (reference sequence). This CDR3 is 11 amino acids long.

This clonotype came up a few times. This chain links TRBV28 with TRBJ2-7, with D possibly matching TRBD1 (6 bases). The ends were cut back, 5 bases at V and 0 bases at J, with 14 bases in the middle. The CDR3 is 15 amino acids. Germline V CDR1 and CDR2: MDHEN, SYDVKM. The CDR3 sequence is CASSLQGLLSYEQYF. CDR3 DNA sequence: TGTGCCAGCAGTCTACAGGGTCTCCTCTCCTACGAGCAGTACTTC.

The rearrangement uses TRBV27 and TRBJ2-1; D might be TRBD1 or TRBD2, each matching 5 bases. CDR3 length equals 19 residues. Trimming shortened V by 5 bases and J by 4 bases, and 27 bases separated the two germline ends. Germline V gene sequence: CDR1 MNHEY, CDR2 SMNVEV (reference sequence). DNA of the CDR3: TGTGCCAGCAGTCCGTCGAGGGCCCTGGGGGTGAGAGGATACAATGAGCAGTTCTTC. Amino acid sequence: CASSPSRALGVRGYNEQFF.

This chain joins TRBV7-2 and TRBJ2-3, with D possibly TRBD2 on 6 matching bases. This CDR3 is 16 amino acids long. Trimming took off 1 base at V and 1 base at J, with 12 bases between the two ends. Per germline, CDR1 SGHTA and CDR2 FQGNSA. DNA for the CDR3: TGTGCCAGCAGCTTAGGGAGGGACCACGGCACAGATACGCAGTATTTT. Residues: CASSLGRDHGTDTQYF.

The genes are TRBV12-3 or TRBV12-4 and TRBJ2-3; D unclear. V gave up 6 bases and J gave up 0 bases, with 19 bases separating them. The CDR3 length is 17 residues. CDR3 DNA sequence: TGTGCCAGCAGGGACGGAACATATGGGCCTAGCACAGATACGCAGTATTTT. Its translation: CASRDGTYGPSTDTQYF.

The chain recombines TRBV6-6 with TRBJ1-2, with D possibly TRBD1 on 5 matching bases. V was pared by 2 bases and J by 0 bases, with 13 bases between. The CDR3 spans 16 residues. Germline V gene sequence: CDR1 MNHNY, CDR2 SVGAGI (reference sequence). CDR3: CASSYAQGMANYGYTF. CDR3 sequence (DNA): TGTGCCAGCAGTTACGCGCAGGGAATGGCTAACTATGGCTACACCTTC.

V usage is TRBV20-1 and J usage is TRBJ2-7; 10 bases are a match to TRBD2. Germline values: CDR1 DFQATT, CDR2 SNEGSKA (reference sequence). Trimming cost V 6 bases and J 2 bases; bases outside gene matches: 13. The CDR3 contains 16 residues. As DNA, the CDR3 is TGCAGTGCCCGGGGCGATCTAGCGGGGGCCCCCTACGAGCAGTACTTC. This gives the protein CSARGDLAGAPYEQYF.

This chain connects TRBV7-6 to TRBJ1-6; D remains ambiguous. CDR1 and CDR2 from the germline V gene are SGHVS and FNYEAQ. Deletions cut 4 bases from V and 10 bases from J, with 20 bases between. This CDR3 has 16 residues. The DNA for the CDR3 is TGTGCCAGCAGCTCTACTGCGGAGCCTGGAGGATCACCCCTCCACTTT. It translates to CASSSTAEPGGSPLHF.

The CDR3 coding sequence is TGTGCCAGCAGCCGTTCGACAGGGGGGGCCCTCTATGGCTACACCTTC. This gives the protein CASSRSTGGALYGYTF. The V call is TRBV7-9, the J call TRBJ1-2; 9 bases are a match to TRBD1. After removal of 5 bases from V and 4 bases from J, the junction contained 11 bases not matched to a gene. This CDR3 is 16 amino acids long. The germline V gene encodes CDR1 SEHNR and CDR2 FQNEAQ (reference sequence). Complete variable domain (other parts from reference TRBV7-9 and TRBJ1-2): DTGVSQNPRHKITKRGQNVTFRCDPISEHNRLYWYRQTLGQGPEFLTYFQNEAQLEKSRLLSDRFSAERPKGSFSTLEIQRTEQGDSAMYLCASSRSTGGALYGYTFGSGTRLTVV.

A few counts support this clonotype. The chain joins TRBV18 to TRBJ1-2; possible D gene TRBD1, 6 bases. Trimming removed 4 bases at V and 4 bases at J, with 13 bases between. Germline V gene lookup returns CDR1 KGHSH and CDR2 LQKENI. The CDR3 runs to 14 residues. The CDR3 sequence is CASSRNDRSYGYTF. CDR3 DNA sequence: TGTGCCAGCTCACGGAATGACAGGAGCTATGGCTACACCTTC.

The sample holds many counts of this clonotype. This sequence joins TRBV20-1 and TRBJ2-1; 13 nucleotides line up with TRBD2. With V trimmed by 7 bases and J by 6 bases, 3 bases remained unmatched. The CDR3 covers 13 residues. CDR1 DFQATT and CDR2 SNEGSKA come from the germline V gene (reference sequence). The CDR3 DNA reads TGCAGTGTCCGGACTAGCGGGGGCAATGAGCAGTTCTTC. It encodes CSVRTSGGNEQFF.

The chain recombines TRBV29-1 with TRBJ2-6; no reliable D call. The CDR3 is made up of 14 amino acids. CDR1 SQVTM and CDR2 ANQGSEA come from the germline V gene. V lost 4 bases, J lost 0 bases, and 7 bases lay in between. Written as DNA, the CDR3 is TGCAGCGTTGTCCCAAGCTCTGGGGCCAACGTCCTGACTTTC. Encoded protein: CSVVPSSGANVLTF.

The chain links TRBV6-2 or TRBV6-3 to TRBJ2-1; no definite D call. The V end was cut by 5 bases, the J end by 8 bases, with 19 bases between. The CDR3 loop spans 15 amino acids. Germline lookup yields CDR1 MNHEY and CDR2 SVGEGT. In DNA, the CDR3 is TGTGCCAGCAGTCCAGCCCAGTATACCAGTTATGAGCAGTTCTTC. Translation: CASSPAQYTSYEQFF.

The chain joins TRBV20-1 to TRBJ2-1, with D maybe TRBD2 (7 bases). The CDR3 loop spans 14 amino acids. Germline CDR1 is DFQATT and CDR2 is SNEGSKA (reference sequence). V was clipped by 8 bases and J by 0 bases, with 14 bases between them. The CDR3 loop is CSPRGPSSYNEQFF. DNA of the CDR3: TGCAGTCCGCGGGGGCCAAGCTCCTACAATGAGCAGTTCTTC.

This clonotype was counted many times. This may be a read error: a much more frequent sequence differs by one nucleotide. The gene calls are TRBV10-3 and TRBJ2-3, with TRBD2 as a possible D gene (5 bases). Per the germline V gene, CDR1 is ENHRY and CDR2 is SYGVKD. The CDR3 has 16 amino acids. V gave up 0 bases and J gave up 4 bases, with 14 bases separating them. DNA of the CDR3: TGTGCCATCAGTGAGTCTGTTGGACTCACTTCAGATACGCAGTATTTT. This sequence encodes CAISESVGLTSDTQYF.